The 17 T cell receptor beta chains reported below all come from one sample, sequenced in a study of spatial heterogeneity in lung cancer. A single record per CDR3 protein comes from TCRdb applying MiXCR to the 5' RACE reads. Among roughly 120,000 distinct CDR3 sequences, 10% to 15% were seen once, and the ten largest hold 16%. Regarding time point: blood at routine non-recurrence follow-up after resection. No cell sorting; template was whole RNA from tumor, lung tissue or PBMC. The sequencing here drew on PBMCs, taken at follow-up. The receptors shown here come from a male donor with early-stage non-small cell lung cancer.

At least ten counts were recorded for this clonotype. J is TRBJ1-5 and V is TRBV5-1; unclear D gene. V was trimmed by 4 bases and J by 1 base, leaving 12 bases between them. The CDR3 totals 15 residues. Germline CDR1 is SGHRS and CDR2 is YFSETQ. This CDR3 reads CASSPDGISNQPQHF. The CDR3 DNA sequence: TGCGCCAGCAGCCCTGACGGTATCAGCAATCAGCCCCAGCATTTT. Using reference TRBV5-1 and TRBJ1-5 for the parts outside the CDR3, the full variable domain is KAGVTQTPRYLIKTRGQQVTLSCSPISGHRSVSWYQQTPGQGLQFLFEYFSETQRNKGNFPGRFSGRQFSNSRSEMNVSTLELGDSALYLCASSPDGISNQPQHFGDGTRLSIL.

A few counts support this clonotype. This chain uses TRBV21-1 with TRBJ2-1. TRBV21-1 is described as a pseudogene. The CDR3 extends over 12 amino acids. In DNA form, the CDR3 reads TGTGCCAGCAGCAAAGTGGGTCATGAGCAGTTCTTC. Translated, it gives CASSKVGHEQFF.

This clonotype has more than one count but fewer than ten. CDR3 loop: CASSQESRGNQPQHF. The CDR3 region has the DNA TGCGCCAGCAGCCAAGAGTCCCGAGGCAATCAGCCCCAGCATTTT. The chain has TRBV4-3 and TRBJ1-5; D is undetermined. The germline V and J ends were trimmed by 0 bases and 2 bases, with 8 bases remaining between them. CDR3 length equals 15 residues. The germline V gene encodes CDR1 LGHNA and CDR2 YSLEER.

The genes are TRBV9 and TRBJ1-5; 8 bases align to TRBD1. V gave up 10 bases and J gave up 1 base; unmatched junction bases: 10. This CDR3 is built from 15 residues. The germline gives CDR1 SGDLS, CDR2 YYNGEE. CDR3 residues: CAWGQAIGSNQPQHF. Here the CDR3 DNA reads TGTGCCTGGGGACAGGCAATTGGGAGCAATCAGCCCCAGCATTTT.

The V gene is TRBV11-2, the J gene TRBJ2-5; D possibly corresponds to TRBD1 (6 bases). The CDR3 has 16 residues. Germline values: CDR1 SGHAT, CDR2 FQNNGV. The V end was cut by 6 bases, the J end by 5 bases, with 22 bases between. Here the CDR3 DNA reads TGTGCCAGCAGTTCAAGGGCCCAGGGCACAGGGGAGACCCAGTACTTC. This sequence encodes CASSSRAQGTGETQYF.

This clonotype was found many times. The genes are TRBV20-1 and TRBJ2-1; no clear D gene. Germline V gene data show CDR1 as DFQATT and CDR2 as SNEGSKA (reference sequence). The CDR3 length is 16 residues. Trimming took 6 bases from V and 8 from J, leaving 26 bases between them. CDR3 loop: CSATEASRIPYDEQFF. The CDR3 DNA is TGCAGTGCGACTGAGGCTAGTCGGATCCCTTATGATGAGCAGTTCTTC.

This clonotype was seen ten or more times. The rearrangement joins TRBV6-5 to TRBJ2-2; no reliable D call. The V gene lost 0 bases and the J gene lost 3 bases, with 5 bases spanning the gap. There are 14 residues in the CDR3. Germline loops: CDR1 MNHEY, CDR2 SVGAGI. The CDR3 region is CASSYSHDTGELFF. As DNA, the CDR3 is TGTGCCAGCAGTTACTCCCACGACACCGGGGAGCTGTTTTTT.

The CDR3 region is CASSELTGALGAFF. The DNA for the CDR3 is TGTGCCAGCAGTGAACTAACAGGGGCCCTGGGAGCTTTCTTT. The chain carries TRBV6-1 and TRBJ1-1; TRBD1 matches at 7 bases. The V and J ends lost 2 bases and 10 bases, in that order; junction bases with no gene match: 10. Germline assignment: CDR1 MNHNS and CDR2 SASEGT. The CDR3 sequence is 14 residues long.

This chain links TRBV20-1 with TRBJ1-6; D is possibly TRBD1 (5 bases). The length of the CDR3 is 15 residues. Trimming took 3 bases from V and 3 from J, leaving 12 bases between them. Looked up from germline, CDR1 is DFQATT and CDR2 is SNEGSKA (reference sequence). CDR3: CSASPSGNYNSPLHF. In DNA, the CDR3 is TGCAGTGCTAGTCCGTCAGGGAACTATAATTCACCCCTCCACTTT.

In its sample, this clonotype was seen a few times. J is TRBJ1-5 and V is TRBV5-1; 7 bases fit TRBD1. The CDR3 consists of 15 residues. Germline values: CDR1 SGHRS, CDR2 YFSETQ. Trimming took 4 bases from V and 2 from J; bases not matched to a gene: 6. DNA for the CDR3: TGCGCCAGCAGCGCAACAGGGGTGGGCAATCAGCCCCAGCATTTT. Translated, it gives CASSATGVGNQPQHF.

This clonotype was seen a few times. The gene calls are TRBV29-1 and TRBJ2-1; the D call may be TRBD1 or TRBD2 (5 bases each). The ends were cut back, 6 bases at V and 10 bases at J, with 19 bases in the middle. This CDR3 spans 13 amino acids. Looked up from germline, CDR1 is SQVTM and CDR2 is ANQGSEA. The CDR3 loop is CSVEGGAFGEQFF. CDR3 sequence (DNA): TGCAGCGTCGAGGGTGGGGCCTTTGGAGAGCAGTTCTTC.

This clonotype came up many times. CDR3 protein: CASSINRAMNTEAFF. In nucleotides, the CDR3 is TGTGCCAGTAGTATAAACAGGGCCATGAACACTGAAGCTTTCTTT. This chain connects TRBV19 to TRBJ1-1, with D possibly matching TRBD1 (6 bases). The germline CDR1 and CDR2 sequences are LNHDA and SQIVND (reference sequence). This CDR3 spans 15 amino acids. V lost 2 bases and J lost 0, with 10 bases in between. Combining the CDR3 with reference TRBV19 and TRBJ1-1 gives the whole variable domain DGGITQSPKYLFRKEGQNVTLSCEQNLNHDAMYWYRQDPGQGLRLIYYSQIVNDFQKGDIAEGYSVSREKKESFPLTVTSAQKNPTAFYLCASSINRAMNTEAFFGQGTRLTVV.

This clonotype occurred many times. The rearrangement joins TRBV10-3 to TRBJ2-3, with D possibly matching TRBD1 (5 bases). Germline values: CDR1 ENHRY, CDR2 SYGVKD. V was shortened by 4 bases and J by 4 bases, with 18 bases between the two germline ends. The CDR3 loop spans 16 amino acids. CDR3 bases: TGTGCCATCAGTGTTGGTCAGGGCAACGGCCCAGATACGCAGTATTTT. Translating gives CAISVGQGNGPDTQYF.

This clonotype was observed a handful of times. The chain is built from TRBV6-2 or TRBV6-3 and TRBJ2-5; D perhaps matches TRBD1 (8 bases). Germline V gene lookup returns CDR1 MNHEY and CDR2 SVGEGT. V shed 5 bases and J shed 7 bases, with 26 bases lying between them. The CDR3 contains 17 residues. The chain's CDR3 is CASSGGGGQDLLRTQYF. The CDR3 coding sequence is TGTGCCAGCAGTGGGGGCGGGGGACAGGACCTTCTGAGGACCCAGTACTTC.

This clonotype appeared a few times. The chain combines TRBV4-2 with TRBJ2-1; D might be TRBD1 (6 bases). V lost 3 bases and J 10 bases, leaving 16 bases between the germline ends. Germline CDR1 LGHNA, CDR2 YNFKEQ. The CDR3 is 14 residues long. CDR3 sequence: CASSHDGDRSEQFF. As DNA, the CDR3 is TGTGCCAGCAGCCATGACGGAGACAGGAGCGAGCAGTTCTTC.

The chain combines TRBV5-1 with TRBJ2-5; TRBD1 matches at 8 bases. CDR3 length: 15 amino acids. Germline trimming cut 0 bases from V and 0 bases from J; bases unmatched to any gene: 1. The germline CDR1 and CDR2 sequences are SGHRS and YFSETQ. CDR3 in amino acids: CASSLGTGHQETQYF. In DNA form, the CDR3 reads TGCGCCAGCAGCTTGGGGACAGGGCACCAAGAGACCCAGTACTTC.

At least ten counts were recorded for this clonotype. The chain couples TRBV5-1 to TRBJ2-5, with 9 bases matching TRBD1. Germline-derived CDR1 and CDR2 are SGHRS and YFSETQ. There are 14 residues in the CDR3. V lost 4 bases to trimming and J lost 3 bases; unmatched junction nucleotides: 4. The CDR3 nucleotides are TGCGCCAGCAGCCTAGGGGACAGGGAAGAGACCCAGTACTTC. This encodes CASSLGDREETQYF.